The clone carrying this T cell receptor beta chain was recorded a few times. What it binds is not known. Per the germline V gene, CDR1 is ENHRY and CDR2 is SYGVKD. Trimming cost V 3 bases and J 1 base; bases outside gene matches: 1. The CDR3 loop spans 16 amino acids. This sample stems from a study of post-analysis software for immune sequencing data. Overall study: Relapsing-remitting, secondary progressive and progressive-relapsing courses of multiple sclerosis were included.

Points from the study as a whole: TRBV5-6, TRBV5-1 and TRBV20-1 were among several TRBV segments more frequent in patients than controls. Strong co-clustering by F measure was evident for samples that had been prepared in the same batch. Controls had significantly higher normalized Chao1 diversity than multiple sclerosis patients.

TCR beta cDNA libraries had unique molecular identifiers. TCRdb re-called the PCR reads through MiXCR, storing one row per CDR3 protein. Seen here are about 560,000 distinct CDR3 sequences, 40% to 50% observed once, and the top ten hold under 2%. This sequence joins TRBV10-3 and TRBJ2-1, with TRBD2 matching 12 bases. Sequencing was done on a sample of blood. The sequence was collected from a girl aged 10 to 17 with multiple sclerosis. CDR3 coding DNA: TGTGCCATCAGTGACGGACTAGCGGGATCCTACAATGAGCAGTTCTTC. Translating it yields CAISDGLAGSYNEQFF.